This TCR beta chain was documented in a study of T cells after yellow fever vaccination. On the study more broadly: The SMART-Seq v4 Ultra Low Input method served to prepare the low-cell-number fractions.

It was through 5'RACE template switching that TCR cDNA was made, with a universal primer site and UMIs added. MiXCR was run by TCRdb on the 5' RACE reads, yielding one entry per CDR3 protein. Of hundreds of thousands of distinct CDR3 sequences in the sample, just over 20% were seen once. This CDR3 is 14 amino acids long. Germline V gene sequence: CDR1 KGHSH, CDR2 LQKENI. The V segment lost 6 bases and the J segment 5 bases; nucleotides outside the gene matches: 6. With regard to this clonotype: The antigen is unknown.

Study results and limitations: Reappearing after the booster were most of the clones from primary vaccination (about 96% CD4, 85% to 90% CD8).

The rearrangement links TRBV18 to TRBJ2-7; 11 bases fit TRBD2. The clonotype was recovered from a man aged 18 to 29 who received the YFV17D yellow fever vaccine. The material sequenced was PBMCs, taken more than 20 days after the first yellow fever vaccination. Here the CDR3 DNA reads TGTGCCAGCTCTAGCGGGGGGGCCAGCCACGAGCAGTACTTC. This translates into CASSSGGASHEQYF.